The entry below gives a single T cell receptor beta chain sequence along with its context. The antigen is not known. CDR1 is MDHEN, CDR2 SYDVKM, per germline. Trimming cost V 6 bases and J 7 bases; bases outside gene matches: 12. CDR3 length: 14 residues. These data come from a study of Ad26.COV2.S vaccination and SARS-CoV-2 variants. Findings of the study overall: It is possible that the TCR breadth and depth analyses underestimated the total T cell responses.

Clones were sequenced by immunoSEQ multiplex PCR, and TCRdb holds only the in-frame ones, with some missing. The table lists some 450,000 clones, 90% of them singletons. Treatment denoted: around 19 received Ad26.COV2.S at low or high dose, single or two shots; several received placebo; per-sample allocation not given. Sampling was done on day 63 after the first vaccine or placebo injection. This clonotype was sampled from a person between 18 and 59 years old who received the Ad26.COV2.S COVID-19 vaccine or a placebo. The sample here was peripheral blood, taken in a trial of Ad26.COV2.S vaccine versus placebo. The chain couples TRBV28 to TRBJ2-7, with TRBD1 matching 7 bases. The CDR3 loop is CASSSQGDGLEQYF. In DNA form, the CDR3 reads TGTGCCAGCAGCTCCCAGGGGGATGGGTTAGAGCAGTACTTC.